This TCR beta chain was sequenced for a study of breast tumors, draining lymph nodes, adjacent tissues. Study observations and caveats: Data only fit, rather than demonstrated, lymph node origin of most tumor T cells. Luminal-like breast cancer showed significantly higher tumor–nontumor repertoire similarity than basal-like. Compared with lymph nodes, tumors were less diverse; compared with nontumor tissue, more.

A note on this clonotype: Its specificity is not known. Since a much larger clone is just one base distant, this may be a read error.

Breast cancer patients provided tissue from their axillary draining lymph nodes. J lost 5 bases, V lost 7 bases, and 7 bases had no gene match. The CDR3 extends over 14 amino acids. The germline CDR1 and CDR2 sequences are MNHEY and SVGEGT. Using its own MiXCR run on the multiplex PCR reads, TCRdb lists one record per CDR3 protein. In the table there are approximately 180,000 distinct CDR3 sequences, 30% to 40% of which are singletons. The chain carries TRBV6-2 or TRBV6-3 and TRBJ1-5, with 8 bases matching TRBD1. The sequencing input was axillary lymph node tissue. This TCR was sampled from a female donor with breast cancer. Some clones in this sample may be carry-over from other donors' samples. CDR3 amino acids: CASTRGQVDQPQHF. The CDR3 nucleotides are TGTGCCAGCACCCGGGGACAGGTAGATCAGCCCCAGCATTTT.